Listed below are T cell receptor beta chains from one sample, sequenced in a study of cytomegalovirus exposure and HLA in healthy donors. Sequencing used immunoSEQ multiplex PCR; TCRdb keeps in-frame clones, though not all of them. This sample carries fewer than 130,000 clones, 85% to 90% of them seen once, and the ten largest clones take about 1.5%. The material sequenced was PBMCs. These receptors were collected from a woman aged 30 to 39 in good health and CMV-seropositive. Both conserved end residues are part of each CDR3. Each record gives: clone size, J gene, D gene, V gene, CDR3 DNA, CDR3 protein. The D gene is left open where the match is weak. Only some rows state a clone size, as once, few, many or a class for expanded clones.

>once|TRBJ2-4|NA|TRBV20-1
TGCAGTGCTAGCATTTTTAACATTCAGTACTTC
CSASIFNIQYF
>NA|TRBJ2-3|TRBD1|TRBV14
TGTGCCAGCAGCCAAGAAGAGGGGGCGAATGCAGATACGCAGTATTTT
CASSQEEGANADTQYF
>NA|TRBJ2-1|NA|TRBV6-5
TGTGCCAGCAGTTACCTAGCGACCTACAATGAGCAGTTCTTC
CASSYLATYNEQFF
>NA|TRBJ2-7|NA|TRBV13
TGTGCCAGCAGACTACGGAGCGGTACCTACGAGCAGTACTTC
CASRLRSGTYEQYF
>NA|TRBJ2-7|NA|TRBV7-2
TGTGCCAGCAGCTCGGCACAGGAGCAGTACTTC
CASSSAQEQYF
>NA|TRBJ1-3|NA|TRBV6-5
TGTGCCAGCAGTTACTCGAACTTCGGAAACACCATATATTTT
CASSYSNFGNTIYF
>once|TRBJ1-3|NA|TRBV4-1
TGCGCCAGCAGTTCCTTAGGCGAGAGGGTCGGAAACACCATATATTTT
CASSSLGERVGNTIYF
>NA|TRBJ2-5|NA|TRBV7-9
TGTGCCAGCAGACGGTACCAAGAGACCCAGTACTTC
CASRRYQETQYF
>once|TRBJ2-5|NA|TRBV6-5
TGTGCCAGCAGTTCCTACGCAGAGACCCAGTACTTC
CASSSYAETQYF
>NA|TRBJ2-1|TRBD2|TRBV12-5
TGTGCTAGTGGTTTGGTAGGGAGGGGACTAGCGGGCTCCTACAATGAGCAGTTCTTC
CASGLVGRGLAGSYNEQFF
>NA|TRBJ2-1|TRBD2|TRBV5-6
TGTGCCAGCAGCTTGGCCCCAGCGGGAAAACGGTCGATTGAGCAGTTCTTC
CASSLAPAGKRSIEQFF
>NA|TRBJ1-1|NA|TRBV7-9
TGTGCCAGCAGCTTAGGGGCAGGGAACACTGAAGCTTTCTTT
CASSLGAGNTEAFF
>NA|TRBJ2-7|TRBD1|TRBV19
TGTGCCAGCCCGGGACAGCGCTACGAGCAGTACTTC
CASPGQRYEQYF
>NA|TRBJ1-5|TRBD1|TRBV5-6
TGTGCCAGCAGCTTGGGGACAGGGGGTGGGCAGCCCCAGCATTTT
CASSLGTGGGQPQHF
>NA|TRBJ2-7|TRBD1|TRBV6-1
TGTGCCAGCAGTCGGACAGGAAACTACGAGCAGTACTTC
CASSRTGNYEQYF
>NA|TRBJ2-7|TRBD1|TRBV13
TGTGCCAGCAGCTTACACAGGGGCTACGAGCAGTACTTC
CASSLHRGYEQYF
>NA|TRBJ2-3|TRBD2|TRBV5-1
TGCGCCAGCAGCGGACTAGAATCGGGCTTTGTGGCAGATACGCAGTATTTT
CASSGLESGFVADTQYF
>NA|TRBJ2-4|NA|TRBV5-1
TGCGCCAGCAAACAGGGATTCGACAAAAACATTCAGTACTTC
CASKQGFDKNIQYF
>NA|TRBJ2-2|NA|TRBV29-1
TGCAGCGTCGAAGGGGTCAGGGTCGCCGGGGAGCTGTTTTTT
CSVEGVRVAGELFF
>NA|TRBJ1-1|NA|TRBV19
TGTGCCAGTAGTGTTAGACAGATGAACACTGAAGCTTTCTTT
CASSVRQMNTEAFF
>NA|TRBJ2-1|NA|TRBV5-6
TGTGCCAGCAGCTTGGCCAGTGAGCAGTTCTTC
CASSLASEQFF
>once|TRBJ2-7|TRBD1|TRBV4-1
TGCGCCAGCAGCCACGGACAGGGGCGGACCTACGAGCAGTACTTC
CASSHGQGRTYEQYF
>NA|TRBJ1-1|NA|TRBV19
TGTGCCAGTACCCAGACAGCCCAGAACACTGAAGCTTTCTTT
CASTQTAQNTEAFF
>NA|TRBJ1-5|NA|TRBV5-1
TGCGCCAGCAGCCGAGGAAGCAATCAGCCCCAGCATTTT
CASSRGSNQPQHF
>NA|TRBJ1-1|NA|TRBV9
TGTGCCAGCAGCCCTGGGGTCGGGGGTCTAGTAGCTTTCTTT
CASSPGVGGLVAFF
>NA|TRBJ1-1|NA|TRBV30
TGTGCCTGGAGTCGAACTAACACTGAAGCTTTCTTT
CAWSRTNTEAFF
>few|TRBJ2-7|TRBD2|TRBV2
TGTGCCAGCAGCGAGGGACTAGCGACCCCCTACGAGCAGTACTTC
CASSEGLATPYEQYF
>NA|TRBJ2-3|NA|TRBV27
TGTGCCAGCAGTTTCACAGGCACAGATACGCAGTATTTT
CASSFTGTDTQYF
>NA|TRBJ2-7|NA|TRBV27
TGTGCCAGCAGTTTGGGCGGGACTCCATACGAGCAGTACTTC
CASSLGGTPYEQYF